A selection of T cell receptor beta chains follows, all from one sample in a study of blood T cell repertoires in COVID-19. Assay used: immunoSEQ multiplex PCR; TCRdb lists only in-frame clones, some missing. The top ten hold roughly 4% of the sample, which has 200,000 to 300,000 clones, roughly 84% seen once. The sequencing input was peripheral blood. The origin of the receptors is a man in his fifties or sixties with acute or convalescent COVID-19. Both conserved end residues are part of each CDR3. The order of the fields is V gene, clone size, CDR3 length, J gene, D gene, CDR3 DNA, CDR3 protein. D genes are given only for firm matches. For some rows the clone size is stated as once, few or many, or as a class when expanded; others skip it.

V: TRBV12-5; size: NA; length: 11; J: TRBJ2-7; D: NA; DNA: TGTGCTAGTGGTTTATTATACGAGCAGTACTTC; CDR3: CASGLLYEQYF
V: TRBV18; size: few; length: 12; J: TRBJ2-7; D: NA; DNA: TGTGCCAGCTCACCTCAGGGATCCGAGCAGTACTTC; CDR3: CASSPQGSEQYF
V: TRBV7-8; size: NA; length: 18; J: TRBJ2-1; D: TRBD2; DNA: TGTGCCAGCAGCTTAGGGTCGGCTAGCGGGAGTAGCTACAATGAGCAGTTCTTC; CDR3: CASSLGSASGSSYNEQFF
V: TRBV29-1; size: NA; length: 14; J: TRBJ1-2; D: TRBD1; DNA: TGCAGCGTTAGGGCAGGGGGCACTAACTATGGCTACACCTTC; CDR3: CSVRAGGTNYGYTF
V: TRBV2; size: NA; length: 14; J: TRBJ1-5; D: NA; DNA: TGTGCCAGCAGTGAAGCGGGGAGGGTTCAGCCCCAGCATTTT; CDR3: CASSEAGRVQPQHF
V: TRBV5-8; size: once; length: 15; J: TRBJ2-3; D: TRBD2; DNA: TGTGCCAGCAGCCGCCAGCGGGGGGGGAGGGATACGCAGTATTTT; CDR3: CASSRQRGGRDTQYF
V: TRBV24-1; size: NA; length: 17; J: TRBJ1-5; D: NA; DNA: TGTGCCACCAGTGGGGGCGGCCATCCCTTACTTAATCAGCCCCAGCATTTT; CDR3: CATSGGGHPLLNQPQHF
V: TRBV4-1; size: NA; length: 18; J: TRBJ2-2; D: TRBD2; DNA: TGCGCCAGCAGCCCTTTTGAAGTTAGCGGGAGACTCACCGGGGAGCTGTTTTTT; CDR3: CASSPFEVSGRLTGELFF
V: TRBV15; size: NA; length: 15; J: TRBJ2-2; D: NA; DNA: TGTGCCACCAGCAACTCCGGGACAATAACAGGGGAGCTGTTTTTT; CDR3: CATSNSGTITGELFF
V: TRBV7-3; size: NA; length: 19; J: TRBJ2-1; D: TRBD2; DNA: TGTGCCAGCAGCTTAACCCTAGCGGGGGGCCCCGGTTCCTACAATGAGCAGTTCTTC; CDR3: CASSLTLAGGPGSYNEQFF
V: TRBV5-6; size: NA; length: 17; J: TRBJ1-1; D: TRBD1; DNA: TGTGCCAGCAGCTTCCTCCCCCGACAGGGGCTGGTCGCTGAAGCTTTCTTT; CDR3: CASSFLPRQGLVAEAFF
V: TRBV6-5; size: NA; length: 11; J: TRBJ1-2; D: NA; DNA: TGTGCCAGCAGGTCCCGTCTAGGCTACACCTTC; CDR3: CASRSRLGYTF
V: TRBV9; size: NA; length: 16; J: TRBJ1-1; D: TRBD1; DNA: TGTGCCAGCAGCGGAGGACAGGGTGGGATGAACACTGAAGCTTTCTTT; CDR3: CASSGGQGGMNTEAFF
V: TRBV13; size: NA; length: 14; J: TRBJ1-6; D: TRBD1; DNA: TGTGCCAGCAGCCCGGGGACAGTTAATTCACCCCTCCACTTT; CDR3: CASSPGTVNSPLHF
V: TRBV4-1; size: NA; length: 17; J: TRBJ2-5; D: TRBD1; DNA: TGCGCCAGCAGCCAAGAGAGGGGGACAGGGGCGGGAGAGACCCAGTACTTC; CDR3: CASSQERGTGAGETQYF
V: TRBV3-1/TRBV3-2; size: NA; length: 15; J: TRBJ2-7; D: NA; DNA: TGTGCCAGCAGCCAAGTTGAGGGGGGGACCTACGAGCAGTACTTC; CDR3: CASSQVEGGTYEQYF
V: TRBV3-1/TRBV3-2; size: once; length: 12; J: TRBJ1-2; D: NA; DNA: TGTGCCAGCAGCCAAGTGTGGGCGGGCTACACCTTC; CDR3: CASSQVWAGYTF
V: TRBV28; size: NA; length: 14; J: TRBJ2-7; D: NA; DNA: TGTGCCAGCAACTTAGGGGTTTTGGGGTACGAGCAGTACTTC; CDR3: CASNLGVLGYEQYF
V: TRBV10-3; size: NA; length: 16; J: TRBJ1-2; D: NA; DNA: TGTGCCATCAGTTCCCCGGGACTCCAAAAGGACTATGGCTACACCTTC; CDR3: CAISSPGLQKDYGYTF
V: TRBV19; size: NA; length: 14; J: TRBJ2-1; D: NA; DNA: TGTGCCACCTCGGTGGGGCGGGGCTACAATGAGCAGTTCTTC; CDR3: CATSVGRGYNEQFF
V: TRBV7-3; size: once; length: 16; J: TRBJ1-2; D: NA; DNA: TGTGCCAGCAGCTTAATAGGGGGGGCTCCTTTCTATGGCTACACCTTC; CDR3: CASSLIGGAPFYGYTF
V: TRBV4-3; size: NA; length: 15; J: TRBJ2-1; D: TRBD2; DNA: TGCGCCAGCAGCCAAGATTACGGGAGGGAGAGTGAGCAGTTCTTC; CDR3: CASSQDYGRESEQFF
V: TRBV2; size: NA; length: 13; J: TRBJ2-5; D: NA; DNA: TGTGCCAGCAGTGGAAGCCCCCAAGAGACCCAGTACTTC; CDR3: CASSGSPQETQYF
V: TRBV7-3; size: NA; length: 12; J: TRBJ1-1; D: NA; DNA: TGTGCCAGCAGCTTAACAGGGGGTGAAGCTTTCTTT; CDR3: CASSLTGGEAFF
V: TRBV21-1; size: once; length: 14; J: TRBJ1-5; D: NA; DNA: TGTGCCAGCAGCGAGACAGGGGGACGCCAGCCCCAGCATTTT; CDR3: CASSETGGRQPQHF
V: TRBV27; size: NA; length: 16; J: TRBJ2-3; D: TRBD2; DNA: TGTGCCAGCAGTTTACGAGCGGGAGTAGGCACAGATACGCAGTATTTT; CDR3: CASSLRAGVGTDTQYF
V: TRBV7-9; size: NA; length: 14; J: TRBJ1-2; D: TRBD1; DNA: TGTGCCAGCAGGATGACAGGGGGCGACTATGGCTACACCTTC; CDR3: CASRMTGGDYGYTF
V: TRBV5-1; size: NA; length: 14; J: TRBJ2-7; D: TRBD2; DNA: TGCGCCAGCAGCTTTTTGACTAGCGGGTCCGAGCAGTACTTC; CDR3: CASSFLTSGSEQYF
V: TRBV4-1; size: NA; length: 16; J: TRBJ2-3; D: NA; DNA: TGCGCCAGCAGCCAAGAAAGTCGACTCCGCACAGATACGCAGTATTTT; CDR3: CASSQESRLRTDTQYF
V: TRBV29-1; size: once; length: 12; J: TRBJ2-7; D: NA; DNA: TGCAGCGTTGGCTGGGGAGTCTACGAGCAGTACTTC; CDR3: CSVGWGVYEQYF
V: TRBV7-2; size: NA; length: 14; J: TRBJ1-5; D: TRBD1; DNA: TGTGCCAGCAGCTTGGGACAGCAAAATCAGCCCCAGCATTTT; CDR3: CASSLGQQNQPQHF
V: TRBV2; size: NA; length: 21; J: TRBJ2-3; D: TRBD2; DNA: TGTGCCAGCAGTGCTGGAGGGACTAGCGGGGGGCCAGGTTCCGGCACAGATACGCAGTATTTT; CDR3: CASSAGGTSGGPGSGTDTQYF
V: TRBV11-3; size: once; length: 14; J: TRBJ2-2; D: NA; DNA: TGTGCCAGCAGCCTAAAGATCGGACAGGGGGAGCTGTTTTTT; CDR3: CASSLKIGQGELFF
V: TRBV20-1; size: NA; length: 14; J: TRBJ1-2; D: TRBD1; DNA: TGCAGTGCTAGTAGGGACAGGGGGGCGAATGGCTACACCTTC; CDR3: CSASRDRGANGYTF
V: TRBV5-8; size: NA; length: 16; J: TRBJ2-1; D: TRBD2; DNA: TGTGCCAGCAGCCGCCGGGGGGGTAGCTCCTACAATGAGCAGTTCTTC; CDR3: CASSRRGGSSYNEQFF
V: TRBV2; size: few; length: 16; J: TRBJ2-1; D: TRBD2; DNA: TGTGCCAGCAGTCCAGGACTAGCGGGGGTCTACAATGAGCAGTTCTTC; CDR3: CASSPGLAGVYNEQFF
V: TRBV5-1; size: NA; length: 19; J: TRBJ2-3; D: TRBD2; DNA: TGCGCCAGCAGCCAACCCATTGGACTAGCGGGGAGTAACACAGATACGCAGTATTTT; CDR3: CASSQPIGLAGSNTDTQYF
V: TRBV10-3; size: NA; length: 16; J: TRBJ2-7; D: TRBD1; DNA: TGTGCCATCAGTGAGTCGGCGACAGGGGGCTCCCACGAGCAGTACTTC; CDR3: CAISESATGGSHEQYF
V: TRBV6-2/TRBV6-3; size: NA; length: 14; J: TRBJ1-6; D: TRBD1; DNA: TGTGCCAGCAGTCAACAGGGGTCTGCTTCACCCCTCCACTTT; CDR3: CASSQQGSASPLHF
V: TRBV4-3; size: once; length: 19; J: TRBJ2-4; D: TRBD2; DNA: TGCGCCAGCAGCCAAGATCGACTAGCGGGAGAGGGGTCCAAAAACATTCAGTACTTC; CDR3: CASSQDRLAGEGSKNIQYF
V: TRBV2; size: NA; length: 15; J: TRBJ2-2; D: TRBD1; DNA: TGTGCCAGCAGAGGGGACAGGGGGAGAACCGGGGAGCTGTTTTTT; CDR3: CASRGDRGRTGELFF
V: TRBV3-1/TRBV3-2; size: few; length: 15; J: TRBJ1-2; D: NA; DNA: TGTGCCAGCAGCGTCACAGGGCTGAGATCCTATGGCTACACCTTC; CDR3: CASSVTGLRSYGYTF
V: TRBV2; size: NA; length: 13; J: TRBJ2-7; D: NA; DNA: TGTGCCAGCAGTCAAAACAGGGAATACGAGCAGTACTTC; CDR3: CASSQNREYEQYF
V: TRBV29-1; size: NA; length: 12; J: TRBJ2-3; D: NA; DNA: TGCAGCGTTGGGACAGGCACAGATACGCAGTATTTT; CDR3: CSVGTGTDTQYF
V: TRBV12-3/TRBV12-4; size: NA; length: 13; J: TRBJ1-2; D: NA; DNA: TGTGCCAGCACCTGGGACTCTACGGCGGGCTACACCTTC; CDR3: CASTWDSTAGYTF